This T cell receptor (beta chain) was sequenced during a study of CD8 T cells in Susac syndrome. The germline gives CDR1 DFQATT, CDR2 SNEGSKA (reference sequence). The CDR3 has 13 amino acids. Between the trimmed V and J ends, which lost 5 bases and 4 bases, there was a span of 14 bases. Reverse transcription of roughly 0.5 to 1 ug RNA used random hexamers. TCRdb re-derived calls from the immunoSEQ multiplex PCR reads in MiXCR, one entry per CDR3 protein. The sample has hundreds of thousands of distinct CDR3 sequences; more than 85% are singletons. V gene TRBV20-1 combines with J gene TRBJ1-2, with TRBD1 as a possible D gene (6 bases). Material: CD4+ T cells from PBMCs. The sequence came from a human donor with multiple sclerosis. The CDR3 loop is CSAQGQLSYGYTF. In nucleotides, the CDR3 is TGCAGTGCTCAGGGACAACTCTCCTATGGCTACACCTTC.